This T cell receptor (beta chain) was found in a study of T cells in Graves' hyperthyroidism and ophthalmopathy. Study-wide findings and caveats: Blood also carried most thyroid clonotypes expanded above 0.001.

This clonotype was seen at least ten times. Its target is unknown. What was amplified from RNA transcripts were TCR beta CDR3 regions. When the TCR CDR3 underwent first-round RT-PCR, the HTBI primer set was used. TCRdb re-derived calls from the multiplex PCR reads in MiXCR, one entry per CDR3 protein. The table has around 540,000 distinct CDR3 sequences, roughly 15% seen once; the top ten hold about 29%. CDR1 and CDR2 from the germline V gene are KGHSH and LQKENI. V was clipped by 5 bases and J by 3 bases; unmatched bases: 10. The length of the CDR3 is 16 residues. A NOSPECS grade of at least 4, a Clinical Activity Score of at least 3 and duration under 3 months were recorded in ophthalmopathy patients. Clinicians diagnosed patients from clinical symptoms, serum thyroxine and TRAb, thyroid ultrasound and orbital computed tomography. From approximately 9.3 ml of fresh peripheral blood, PBMCs were isolated.

The rearrangement joins TRBV18 to TRBJ1-3, with 7 bases fitting TRBD1. The clonotype originates from a woman aged 25 to 39 with Graves' ophthalmopathy. Input material: blood. In DNA, the CDR3 is TGTGCCAGCTCATTTAACCGGGACAGAAGTGGAAACACCATATATTTT. Translation: CASSFNRDRSGNTIYF.